This TCR beta chain is from a study of metastatic and nonmetastatic thyroid tumors. For the study at large: Across blood and tumor or nodule tissue, repertoires from malignant and benign thyroid patients were compared with one another. Regarding the study as a whole: Compared with benign nodules, malignant thyroid tumors were reported to have significantly higher TCR beta diversity in both blood and tumor.

None of the patients had undergone any treatment ahead of thyroid surgery. The CDR3 runs to 15 residues. Germline V gene sequence: CDR1 MNHEY, CDR2 SVGAGI. V was trimmed by 0 bases and J by 2 bases, leaving 11 bases between them. TCRdb re-called the PCR reads via MiXCR. This sample has 20,000 to 25,000 clones; about 20% occur once, and the top ten carry 25% to 35%. This clone is medium-sized within its sample. Its antigen is unknown. The genes are TRBV6-5 and TRBJ2-7; TRBD2 might be the D (7 bases). Material for sequencing was blood. This TCR was recovered from a female donor with papillary thyroid cancer or a benign thyroid nodule (not recorded which). Some clones in this sample may be carry-over from other donors' samples. CDR3: CASSYSGGATYEQYF. In DNA form, the CDR3 reads TGTGCCAGCAGTTACTCGGGGGGGGCGACCTACGAGCAGTACTTC.